A selection of T cell receptor beta chains follows, all from one sample in a study of T cell responses to AZD1222 COVID-19 vaccine. Assay: immunoSEQ multiplex PCR; the TCRdb copy retains only in-frame clones and omits some. The table has around 200,000 clones, roughly 88% seen once. The specimen comprised peripheral blood, sampled on day 0 of AZD1222 vaccination. These receptors all come from an adult in good health. The CDR3 runs from the conserved cysteine through the conserved F or W. The order of the fields is D gene, V gene, clone size, J gene, CDR3 DNA, CDR3 protein. A D gene is named only where the DNA matches it firmly. Clone size is given for some rows only: seen once, a few or many times, or a class if the clone is expanded.

.,TRBV25-1,.,TRBJ2-7,TGTGCGTCAAAACAGGACTTCTACGAGCAGTACTTC,CASKQDFYEQYF
TRBD1,TRBV6-6,.,TRBJ2-7,TGTGCCAGAAAGACAGGGGTCCCCTACGAGCAGTACTTC,CARKTGVPYEQYF
.,TRBV5-1,.,TRBJ2-5,TGCGCCAGCAGCGTCAGGGATCAAGAGACCCAGTACTTC,CASSVRDQETQYF
TRBD2,TRBV7-8,.,TRBJ2-1,TGTGCCAGCAGCGCAGGGGTCCTAGCGGGGGGCTCCTACAATGAGCAGTTCTTC,CASSAGVLAGGSYNEQFF
.,TRBV6-5,.,TRBJ1-1,TGTGCCAGCAGTCCGATGAGGGAGAACACTGAAGCTTTCTTT,CASSPMRENTEAFF
.,TRBV5-6,once,TRBJ2-7,TGTGCCAGCAGCTGGAGTGTTGGGACGGTCACCTACGAGCAGTACTTC,CASSWSVGTVTYEQYF
.,TRBV19,.,TRBJ2-2,TGTGCCAGTAGTTGGGGTTCCAGGGGAGGGACCGGGGAGCTGTTTTTT,CASSWGSRGGTGELFF
.,TRBV9,.,TRBJ2-1,TGTGCCAGCAGCGTAGTGGAGGGGGCTGGTGAGCAGTTCTTC,CASSVVEGAGEQFF
.,TRBV27,.,TRBJ1-4,TGTGCCAGCACCAGAACAGGGAGAGCAACTAATGAAAAACTGTTTTTT,CASTRTGRATNEKLFF
.,TRBV9,.,TRBJ2-7,TGTGCCAGCAGCGTAGGCGGAGGGACAGCTCTATACGAGCAGTACTTC,CASSVGGGTALYEQYF
.,TRBV7-6,.,TRBJ2-1,TGTGCCAGCAGCTTAGAGGGGGAGGAGTTCAATGAGCAGTTCTTC,CASSLEGEEFNEQFF
.,TRBV5-1,.,TRBJ2-1,TGCGCCAGCAGCCAGGACCCCGTTGGGACCAATGAGCAGTTCTTC,CASSQDPVGTNEQFF
.,TRBV9,once,TRBJ2-6,TGTGCCAGCAGCGTAGAGGGGTCTGGGGCCAACGTCCTGACTTTC,CASSVEGSGANVLTF
.,TRBV6-2/TRBV6-3,.,TRBJ1-5,TGTGCCAGCAGTCTTTATTTACAGGGATTTCAGCCCCAGCATTTT,CASSLYLQGFQPQHF
.,TRBV7-8,once,TRBJ2-6,TGTGCCAGCAGTTGGACAGCTTCGTCGGCCAACGTCCTGACTTTC,CASSWTASSANVLTF
.,TRBV9,.,TRBJ1-4,TGTGCCAGCAGCCCCTGGGTTGACGATGAAAAACTGTTTTTT,CASSPWVDDEKLFF
.,TRBV7-9,.,TRBJ1-4,TGTGCCAGCCACAGACAGAACGGTGAAAAACTGTTTTTT,CASHRQNGEKLFF
.,TRBV5-1,.,TRBJ1-2,TGCGCCAGCAGCTTGGACTCCCAGGGAGGGGAGGGCTACACCTTC,CASSLDSQGGEGYTF
.,TRBV29-1,few,TRBJ1-1,TGCACCTATGGGCAGATTGAAGCTTTCTTT,CTYGQIEAFF
TRBD2,TRBV6-1,.,TRBJ2-7,TGTGCCAGCAGTGACAGGCCGCGACTAGCGGGCTACGAGCAGTACTTC,CASSDRPRLAGYEQYF
.,TRBV28,.,TRBJ2-1,TGTGCCAGCAAGACTAGTGGTACCGGCAATGAGCAGTTCTTC,CASKTSGTGNEQFF
TRBD1,TRBV5-4,few,TRBJ2-7,TGTGCCAGCAGCCTTAGACAGGGCTTGTCCTACGAGCAGTACTTC,CASSLRQGLSYEQYF
TRBD1,TRBV5-1,.,TRBJ1-1,TGCGCCAGCAGCTCATCCGGGACAGGGGTTGTTGGCACTGAAGCTTTCTTT,CASSSSGTGVVGTEAFF